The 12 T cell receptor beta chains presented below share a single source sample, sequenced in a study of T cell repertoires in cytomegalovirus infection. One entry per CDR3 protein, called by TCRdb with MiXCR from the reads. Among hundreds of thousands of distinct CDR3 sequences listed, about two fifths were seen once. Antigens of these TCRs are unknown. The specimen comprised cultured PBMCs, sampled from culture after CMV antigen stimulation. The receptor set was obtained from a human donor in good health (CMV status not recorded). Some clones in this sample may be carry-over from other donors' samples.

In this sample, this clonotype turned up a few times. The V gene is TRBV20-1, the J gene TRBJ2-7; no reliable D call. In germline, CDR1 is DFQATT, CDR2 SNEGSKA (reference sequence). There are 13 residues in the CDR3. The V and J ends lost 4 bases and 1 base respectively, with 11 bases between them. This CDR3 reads CSAMTRFSYEQYF. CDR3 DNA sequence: TGCAGTGCTATGACTCGGTTTTCCTACGAGCAGTACTTC.

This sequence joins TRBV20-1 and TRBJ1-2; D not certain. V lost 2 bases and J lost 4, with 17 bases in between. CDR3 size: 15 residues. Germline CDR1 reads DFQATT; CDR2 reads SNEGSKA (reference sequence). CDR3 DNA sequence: TGCAGTGCTAGACCGTCGACCAGGCCACCCTATGGCTACACCTTC. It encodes CSARPSTRPPYGYTF.

CDR3 sequence: CASSEDRGEQYF. CDR3 DNA: TGTGCCAGCAGTGAAGACCGGGGGGAGCAGTACTTC. The chain combines TRBV6-1 with TRBJ2-7; D is possibly TRBD2 (6 bases). Trimming shortened V by 1 base and J by 7 bases, and 8 bases separated the two germline ends. Looked up from germline, CDR1 is MNHNS and CDR2 is SASEGT. This CDR3 spans 12 amino acids.

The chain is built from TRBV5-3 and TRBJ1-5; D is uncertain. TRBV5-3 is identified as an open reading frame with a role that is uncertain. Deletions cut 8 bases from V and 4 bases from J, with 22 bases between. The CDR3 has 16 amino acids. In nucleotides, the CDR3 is TGTGCCAGCAGCCTCAGGTCAATGAGAAAAAATCAGCCCCAGCATTTT. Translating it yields CASSLRSMRKNQPQHF.

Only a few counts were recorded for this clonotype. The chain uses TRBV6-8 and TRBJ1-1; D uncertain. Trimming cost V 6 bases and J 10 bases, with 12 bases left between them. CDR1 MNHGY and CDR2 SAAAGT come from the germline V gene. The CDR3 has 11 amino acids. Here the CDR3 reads CASRSPARAFF. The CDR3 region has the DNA TGTGCCAGCAGGAGTCCCGCGAGAGCTTTCTTT.

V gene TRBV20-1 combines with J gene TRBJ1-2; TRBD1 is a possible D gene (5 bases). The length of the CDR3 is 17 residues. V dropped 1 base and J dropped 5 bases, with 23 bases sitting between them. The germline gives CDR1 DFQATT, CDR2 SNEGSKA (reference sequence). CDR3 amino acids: CSARGSIWRRGDYGYTF. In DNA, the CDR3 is TGCAGTGCTAGAGGTTCGATATGGAGAAGAGGGGATTATGGCTACACCTTC.

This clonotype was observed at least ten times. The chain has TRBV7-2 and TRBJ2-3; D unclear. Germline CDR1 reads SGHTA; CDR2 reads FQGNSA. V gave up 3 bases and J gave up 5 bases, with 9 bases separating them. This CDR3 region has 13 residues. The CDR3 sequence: CASSFKWGDTQYF. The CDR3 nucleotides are TGTGCCAGCAGCTTTAAGTGGGGAGATACGCAGTATTTT. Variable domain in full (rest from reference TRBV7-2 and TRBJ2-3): GAGVSQSPSNKVTEKGKDVELRCDPISGHTALYWYRQSLGQGLEFLIYFQGNSAPDKSGLPSDRFSAERTGGSVSTLTIQRTQQEDSAVYLCASSFKWGDTQYFGPGTRLTVL.

For the CDR3, the DNA is TGTGCCAGCAGCTTGAATAGCGGGGGGGCGAATGAGCAGTTCTTC. This gives the protein CASSLNSGGANEQFF. V gene TRBV7-6 combines with J gene TRBJ2-1; 11 bases fit TRBD2. Unmatched junction bases numbered 5, after V lost 3 bases and J lost 7 bases. The CDR3 extends over 15 amino acids. Germline V lookup: CDR1 SGHVS, CDR2 FNYEAQ.

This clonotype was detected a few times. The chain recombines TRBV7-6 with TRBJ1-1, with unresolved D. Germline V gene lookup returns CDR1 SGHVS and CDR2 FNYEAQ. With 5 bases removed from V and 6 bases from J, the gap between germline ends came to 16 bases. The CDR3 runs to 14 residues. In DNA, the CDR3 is TGTGCCAGCAGCCCCAGTACTACATGGGCTGAAGCTTTCTTT. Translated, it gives CASSPSTTWAEAFF.

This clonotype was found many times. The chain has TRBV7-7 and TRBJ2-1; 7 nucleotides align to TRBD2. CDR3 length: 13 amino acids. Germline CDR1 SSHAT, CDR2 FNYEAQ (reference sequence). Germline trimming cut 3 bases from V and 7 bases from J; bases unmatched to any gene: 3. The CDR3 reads CASSFGTNNEQFF. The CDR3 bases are TGTGCCAGCAGCTTTGGGACTAATAATGAGCAGTTCTTC.

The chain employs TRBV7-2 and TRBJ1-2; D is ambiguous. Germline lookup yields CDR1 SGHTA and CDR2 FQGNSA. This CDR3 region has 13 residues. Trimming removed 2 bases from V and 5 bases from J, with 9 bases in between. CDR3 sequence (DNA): TGTGCCAGCAGCTTAAAACCCAGTTATGGCTACACCTTC. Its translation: CASSLKPSYGYTF.

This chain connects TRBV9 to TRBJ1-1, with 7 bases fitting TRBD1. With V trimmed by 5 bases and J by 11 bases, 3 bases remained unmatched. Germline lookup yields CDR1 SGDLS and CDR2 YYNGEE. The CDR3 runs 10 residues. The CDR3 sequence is CASSGQEAFF. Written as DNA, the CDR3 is TGTGCCAGCAGTGGACAGGAGGCTTTCTTT. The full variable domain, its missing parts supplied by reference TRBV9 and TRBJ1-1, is DSGVTQTPKHLITATGQRVTLRCSPRSGDLSVYWYQQSLDQGLQFLIQYYNGEERAKGNILERFSAQQFPDLHSELNLSSLELGDSALYFCASSGQEAFFGQGTRLTVV.